These 27 T cell receptor beta chains came from one sample sequenced in a study of a mutant IDH1 vaccine in newly diagnosed glioma. Data came from immunoSEQ multiplex PCR; TCRdb stores just in-frame clones and leaves some out. The sample shows roughly 60,000 clones, approximately 84% of them seen only once. The time point was: week 11, during vaccination. Doses of 300 ug of mutant IDH1 20-mer peptide were given with topical imiquimod. No antigen has been assigned to these receptors. The sample in question was PBMCs, obtained from a glioma patient whose treatment included an IDH1 peptide vaccine. These receptor sequences come from a man in his thirties or forties with glioma.

The chain recombines TRBV5-5 with TRBJ1-1; possible D gene TRBD1, 6 bases. Trimming shortened V by 1 base and J by 10 bases, and 11 bases separated the two germline ends. This CDR3 has 12 residues. Germline loops: CDR1 SGHKS, CDR2 YYEKEE (reference sequence). CDR3 loop: CASSLQGSRAFF. CDR3 nucleotides: TGTGCCAGCAGCTTGCAGGGGTCCCGAGCTTTCTTT.

There are a few counts of this clone. The V and J genes are TRBV21-1 and TRBJ1-5; the table's D call, TRBD1, has no DNA check behind it. TRBV21-1 is deemed a pseudogene. The CDR3 sequence is 17 residues long. The CDR3 loop is CASSNRDRDESNQPQHF. In nucleotides, the CDR3 is TGTGCCAGCAGCAACCGGGACAGGGATGAAAGCAATCAGCCCCAGCATTTT.

The rearrangement joins TRBV14 to TRBJ2-3; 7 bases match TRBD2. CDR1 and CDR2 from the germline V gene are SGHDN and FVKESK. With V trimmed by 2 bases and J by 2 bases, 13 bases remained unmatched. This CDR3 has 18 residues. This chain's CDR3 is CASSQIRPGGGFTDTQYF. The CDR3 region has the DNA TGTGCCAGCAGCCAAATAAGGCCGGGGGGAGGCTTCACAGATACGCAGTATTTT.

This clone was seen a handful of times. CDR3 protein: CASSLHGGTYEQYF. The CDR3 region has the DNA TGTGCCAGCAGCCTACACGGGGGCACCTACGAGCAGTACTTC. The chain has TRBV28 and TRBJ2-7; TRBD1 or TRBD2 may be the D gene (6 bases each). There are 14 residues in the CDR3. Germline V gene sequence: CDR1 MDHEN, CDR2 SYDVKM. V was trimmed by 6 bases and J by 2 bases, leaving 14 bases between them.

The chain joins TRBV6-1 to TRBJ2-7; the D is unclear. The germline V and J ends were trimmed by 1 base and 5 bases, with 12 bases remaining between them. The CDR3 extends over 14 amino acids. Germline V gene sequence: CDR1 MNHNS, CDR2 SASEGT. CDR3 amino acids: CASSEEVESDEQYF. In DNA, the CDR3 is TGTGCCAGCAGTGAAGAAGTAGAAAGCGACGAGCAGTACTTC.

The genes are TRBV2 and TRBJ2-7; D may be TRBD1 (6 bases). Trimming pared 1 base from V and 3 bases from J, leaving 13 bases between. From germline, CDR1 is SNHLY and CDR2 FYNNEI. The CDR3 has 15 residues. The CDR3 region has the DNA TGTGCCAGCAGTGAAGTCAACAGGGTCCGCTACGAGCAGTACTTC. As protein: CASSEVNRVRYEQYF.

The genes are TRBV19 and TRBJ1-5, with 9 nucleotides matching TRBD1. In germline, CDR1 is LNHDA, CDR2 SQIVND (reference sequence). V lost 2 bases to trimming and J lost 3 bases; unmatched junction nucleotides: 17. The CDR3 extends over 20 amino acids. For the CDR3, the DNA is TGTGCCAGTAGTATAATCGGGACAGGGCGACCAGGGGGAATCAATCAGCCCCAGCATTTT. Translating it yields CASSIIGTGRPGGINQPQHF. The variable domain in full, with the rest retrieved from reference TRBV19 and TRBJ1-5, is DGGITQSPKYLFRKEGQNVTLSCEQNLNHDAMYWYRQDPGQGLRLIYYSQIVNDFQKGDIAEGYSVSREKKESFPLTVTSAQKNPTAFYLCASSIIGTGRPGGINQPQHFGDGTRLSIL.

This chain joins TRBV6-1 and TRBJ2-7; possible D gene TRBD2, 6 bases. Deletions cut 4 bases from V and 0 bases from J, with 13 bases between. Germline lookup yields CDR1 MNHNS and CDR2 SASEGT. The CDR3 contains 15 residues. The CDR3 protein is CASSVSGTYSYEQYF. CDR3 coding DNA: TGTGCCAGCAGTGTCTCCGGGACTTACTCCTACGAGCAGTACTTC.

The chain links TRBV7-2 to TRBJ1-2; D gene unclear. The V end lost 3 bases, the J end lost 8 bases, and 13 bases lay between the germline ends. Germline lookup yields CDR1 SGHTA and CDR2 FQGNSA. The CDR3 totals 13 residues. This CDR3 is CASSFPPVRGYTF. Here the CDR3 DNA reads TGTGCCAGCAGCTTCCCTCCTGTTCGCGGCTACACCTTC. The full variable domain, completed using reference TRBV7-2 and TRBJ1-2, is GAGVSQSPSNKVTEKGKDVELRCDPISGHTALYWYRQSLGQGLEFLIYFQGNSAPDKSGLPSDRFSAERTGGSVSTLTIQRTQQEDSAVYLCASSFPPVRGYTFGSGTRLTVV.

J is TRBJ2-4 and V is TRBV2; D is undetermined. The CDR3 runs 15 residues. V was pared by 4 bases and J by 1 base, with 11 bases between. Germline V gene sequence: CDR1 SNHLY, CDR2 FYNNEI. The CDR3 region is CASSARARAKNIQYF. The CDR3 DNA is TGTGCCAGCAGTGCCCGGGCCAGGGCCAAAAACATTCAGTACTTC. The variable domain in full, completed from reference TRBV2 and TRBJ2-4, reads EPEVTQTPSHQVTQMGQEVILRCVPISNHLYFYWYRQILGQKVEFLVSFYNNEISEKSEIFDDQFSVERPDGSNFTLKIRSTKLEDSAMYFCASSARARAKNIQYFGAGTRLSVL.

The genes are TRBV25-1 and TRBJ2-1; 9 bases agree with TRBD1. With V trimmed by 3 bases and J by 3 bases, 9 bases remained unmatched. The CDR3 is 17 residues long. Germline V gene sequence: CDR1 MGHDK, CDR2 SYGVNS. The CDR3 sequence: CASSESPGQGYYNEQFF. Written as DNA, the CDR3 is TGTGCCAGCAGTGAGTCCCCGGGACAGGGTTACTACAATGAGCAGTTCTTC.

This sequence joins TRBV7-9 and TRBJ2-3; D unresolved. Germline V lookup: CDR1 SEHNR, CDR2 FQNEAQ (reference sequence). The CDR3 covers 16 residues. V was cut by 5 bases and J by 0 bases, with 15 bases left in between. The CDR3 nucleotides are TGTGCCAGCAGCACGGACCGGATCTCTAGCACAGATACGCAGTATTTT. Protein: CASSTDRISSTDTQYF.

This clone showed up just once. The CDR3 DNA follows: TGCGCCAGCAGCCCCCCCGGGACAGGGGATGGCTACACCTTC. It translates to CASSPPGTGDGYTF. J is TRBJ1-2 and V is TRBV4-1; 10 bases line up with TRBD1. The CDR3 consists of 14 residues. Germline values: CDR1 MGHRA, CDR2 YSYEKL. The V segment lost 4 bases and the J segment 6 bases; nucleotides outside the gene matches: 5.

This chain joins TRBV18 and TRBJ2-1, with D maybe TRBD2 (5 bases). The length of the CDR3 is 16 residues. CDR1 and CDR2 from the germline V gene are KGHSH and LQKENI. The V end was cut by 0 bases, the J end by 0 bases, with 9 bases between. In DNA form, the CDR3 reads TGTGCCAGCTCACCACCGGTTGGGAGCTCCTACAATGAGCAGTTCTTC. It specifies CASSPPVGSSYNEQFF.

The J gene is TRBJ1-6, the V gene TRBV11-1, with 8 bases identical to TRBD1. V was clipped by 1 base and J by 9 bases; unmatched bases: 5. The CDR3 spans 15 residues. Per germline, CDR1 SGHAT and CDR2 FQDESV (reference sequence). In nucleotides, the CDR3 is TGTGCCAGCAGCTTAGTCGCCAGGGGGCTTTCACCCCTCCACTTT. It specifies CASSLVARGLSPLHF.

The chain links TRBV10-2 to TRBJ2-3; TRBD1 matches at 8 bases. Trimming took 6 bases from V and 6 from J; bases not matched to a gene: 5. CDR3 length: 13 residues. CDR1 WSHSY and CDR2 SAAADI come from the germline V gene. Here the CDR3 DNA reads TGCGCCAGCAGACAGGGGGGAGAGGATACGCAGTATTTT. It codes for CASRQGGEDTQYF.

The rearrangement uses TRBV6-5 and TRBJ2-3; the D gene could be TRBD1 or TRBD2 (5 bases each). Germline CDR1 reads MNHEY; CDR2 reads SVGAGI. V lost 6 bases, J lost 6 bases, and 10 bases lay in between. The CDR3 is made up of 12 amino acids. The CDR3 DNA reads TGTGCCAGCAGGGGGACCGGCGATACGCAGTATTTT. Translation: CASRGTGDTQYF.

This chain connects TRBV19 to TRBJ1-2; 7 bases are a match to TRBD1. This CDR3 comprises 14 residues. Unmatched junction bases numbered 5, after V lost 5 bases and J lost 2 bases. CDR1 is LNHDA and CDR2 is SQIVND in the germline V gene (reference sequence). The CDR3 region is CASSPTTGNYGYTF. Written as DNA, the CDR3 is TGTGCCAGTAGTCCCACGACAGGGAACTATGGCTACACCTTC.

V usage is TRBV30 and J usage is TRBJ1-4; D is unclear. The V end was cut by 6 bases, the J end by 0 bases, with 8 bases between. CDR3 length equals 13 residues. Germline-derived CDR1 and CDR2 are GTSNPN and SVGIG (reference sequence). Written as DNA, the CDR3 is TGTGCCTGCGGGTCTACAACTAATGAAAAACTGTTTTTT. Encoded protein: CACGSTTNEKLFF.

J is TRBJ1-5 and V is TRBV19; D unresolved. The CDR3 spans 14 residues. V lost 3 bases, J lost 0 bases, and 6 bases lay in between. The germline CDR1 and CDR2 sequences are LNHDA and SQIVND (reference sequence). CDR3 amino acids: CASSIWDSNQPQHF. In DNA form, the CDR3 reads TGTGCCAGTAGTATTTGGGATAGCAATCAGCCCCAGCATTTT.

The chain carries TRBV19 and TRBJ2-7; 7 bases match TRBD1. J was trimmed by 6 bases and V by 6 bases; bases with no gene match: 2. Germline V CDR1 and CDR2: LNHDA, SQIVND (reference sequence). This CDR3 comprises 11 residues. CDR3: CASRTGVEQYF. The CDR3 DNA is TGTGCCAGTAGAACAGGGGTCGAGCAGTACTTC.

This chain links TRBV19 with TRBJ1-5; no clear D. The germline V gene has CDR1 LNHDA and CDR2 SQIVND (reference sequence). V gave up 9 bases and J gave up 0 bases, with 6 bases separating them. This CDR3 contains 12 residues. DNA for the CDR3: TGTGCCAGCGCGTATAGCAATCAGCCCCAGCATTTT. Protein sequence: CASAYSNQPQHF.

The CDR3 region is CASSLFSNQPQHF. The CDR3 DNA reads TGTGCCAGCAGTTTATTCAGCAATCAGCCCCAGCATTTT. This chain joins TRBV28 and TRBJ1-5; D unclear. Germline lookup yields CDR1 MDHEN and CDR2 SYDVKM. The CDR3 extends over 13 amino acids. V lost 1 base to trimming and J lost 1 base, with 2 bases between them.

V gene TRBV6-5 combines with J gene TRBJ1-5; 9 positions match TRBD1. Germline assignment: CDR1 MNHEY and CDR2 SVGAGI. V shed 8 bases, J shed 0 bases, and the junction held 5 bases outside the gene matches. This CDR3 is 15 amino acids long. The CDR3 sequence is CASRDRVDSNQPQHF. The CDR3 region has the DNA TGTGCCAGCCGGGACAGGGTGGATAGCAATCAGCCCCAGCATTTT.

Of note for this clone: Relative to the germline gene, one junction end is altered; a read error may explain this. The J gene is TRBJ2-7, the V gene TRBV2; TRBD2 aligns across 9 bases. The CDR3 loop spans 11 amino acids. From germline, CDR1 is SNHLY and CDR2 FYNNEI. For the CDR3, the DNA is TGTGCCAGCAGTGAAGAAGAGCGGGAGGTATTC. Protein: CASSEEEREVF.

This CDR3 is CASSQVMSTEAFF. The CDR3 DNA sequence: TGCGCCAGCAGCCAAGTCATGAGCACTGAAGCTTTCTTT. This chain uses TRBV4-3 with TRBJ1-1; no reliable D call. Germline CDR1 reads LGHNA; CDR2 reads YSLEER. The CDR3 length is 13 residues. Trimming took 1 base from V and 4 from J, leaving 7 bases between them.

The V call is TRBV27, the J call TRBJ1-2; D not resolved. The V gene lost 3 bases and the J gene lost 6 bases, with 17 bases spanning the gap. Germline CDR1 reads MNHEY; CDR2 reads SMNVEV (reference sequence). The CDR3 is 15 amino acids. The CDR3 region has the DNA TGTGCCAGCAGTTTCCGGGAGGGAAGGAAGGATGGCTACACCTTC. Translated, it gives CASSFREGRKDGYTF.